Reported below is one T cell receptor beta chain. The CDR3 extends over 14 amino acids. Trimming shortened V by 1 base and J by 3 bases, and 5 bases separated the two germline ends. Germline loops: CDR1 SGHDT, CDR2 YYEEEE. The sample belongs to a study of technical replicates of blood from a handful of donors. Profiled with immunoSEQ multiplex PCR; TCRdb holds only in-frame clones, not every one. Here the sample spans about 88,000 clones, about 90% being singletons. The chain links TRBV5-6 to TRBJ2-6; D unclear. This receptor was identified in a human donor in good health. Sequences were obtained from T cells isolated from PBMCs. DNA of the CDR3: TGTGCCAGCAGCTTGCGAGGTGGGGCCAACGTCCTGACTTTC. The encoded protein is CASSLRGGANVLTF.